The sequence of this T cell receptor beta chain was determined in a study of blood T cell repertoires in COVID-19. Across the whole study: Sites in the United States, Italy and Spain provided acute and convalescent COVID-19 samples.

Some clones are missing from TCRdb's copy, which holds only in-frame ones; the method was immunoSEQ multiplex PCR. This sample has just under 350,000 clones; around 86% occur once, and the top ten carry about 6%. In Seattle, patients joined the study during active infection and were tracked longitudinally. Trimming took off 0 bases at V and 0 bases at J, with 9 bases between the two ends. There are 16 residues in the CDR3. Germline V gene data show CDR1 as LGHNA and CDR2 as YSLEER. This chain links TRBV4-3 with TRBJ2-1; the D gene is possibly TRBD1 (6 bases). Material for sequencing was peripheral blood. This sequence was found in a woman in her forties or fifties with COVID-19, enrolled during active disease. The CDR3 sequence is CASSQDRGSSYNEQFF. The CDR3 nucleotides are TGCGCCAGCAGCCAAGACAGGGGTAGCTCCTACAATGAGCAGTTCTTC.